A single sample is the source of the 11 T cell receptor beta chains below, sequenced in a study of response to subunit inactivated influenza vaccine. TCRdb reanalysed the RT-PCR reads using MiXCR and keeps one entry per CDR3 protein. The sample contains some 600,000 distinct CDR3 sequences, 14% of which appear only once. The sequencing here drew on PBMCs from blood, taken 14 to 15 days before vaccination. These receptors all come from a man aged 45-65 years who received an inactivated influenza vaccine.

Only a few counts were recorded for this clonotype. As DNA, the CDR3 is TGTGCCAGCAGTCGACGCGGGGGGATTTACAATGAGCAGTTCTTC. It encodes CASSRRGGIYNEQFF. This chain connects TRBV12-3 or TRBV12-4 to TRBJ2-1, with 8 bases matching TRBD2. The V and J ends lost 5 bases and 4 bases, in that order; junction bases with no gene match: 7. This CDR3 has 15 amino acids.

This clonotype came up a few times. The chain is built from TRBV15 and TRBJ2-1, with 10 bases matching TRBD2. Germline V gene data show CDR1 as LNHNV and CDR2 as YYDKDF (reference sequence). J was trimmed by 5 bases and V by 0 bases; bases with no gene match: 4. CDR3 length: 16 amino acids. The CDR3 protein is CATSREGAGGNNEQFF. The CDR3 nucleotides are TGTGCCACCAGCAGAGAAGGAGCGGGAGGGAACAATGAGCAGTTCTTC.

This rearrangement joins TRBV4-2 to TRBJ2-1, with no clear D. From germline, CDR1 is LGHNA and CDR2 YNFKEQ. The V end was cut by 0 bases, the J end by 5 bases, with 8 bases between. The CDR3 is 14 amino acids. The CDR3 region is CASSQESRDNEQFF. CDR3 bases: TGTGCCAGCAGCCAAGAAAGCAGAGACAATGAGCAGTTCTTC.

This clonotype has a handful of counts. The CDR3 bases are TGCAGTGCCCAGAAGGGAGGAAAGCAGTTCTTC. Amino acids: CSAQKGGKQFF. The rearrangement uses TRBV20-1 and TRBJ2-1; D perhaps matches TRBD2 (6 bases). The germline CDR1 and CDR2 sequences are DFQATT and SNEGSKA (reference sequence). The V end was cut by 6 bases, the J end by 11 bases, with 14 bases between. This CDR3 is built from 11 residues.

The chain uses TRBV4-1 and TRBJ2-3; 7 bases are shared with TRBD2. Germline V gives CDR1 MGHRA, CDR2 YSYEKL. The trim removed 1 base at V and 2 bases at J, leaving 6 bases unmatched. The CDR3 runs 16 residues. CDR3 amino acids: CASSQAGGFNTDTQYF. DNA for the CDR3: TGCGCCAGCAGCCAAGCCGGGGGGTTCAACACAGATACGCAGTATTTT.

CDR3 bases: TGTGCCAGCAGCTCTTTCCGCGGGGAAAAAATACCCAATGAGCAGTTCTTC. It codes for CASSSFRGEKIPNEQFF. The genes are TRBV11-2 and TRBJ2-1; weak D call: TRBD2 (6 bases). Germline lookup yields CDR1 SGHAT and CDR2 FQNNGV. The CDR3 runs 17 residues. Trimming took 4 bases from V and 6 from J, leaving 22 bases between them.

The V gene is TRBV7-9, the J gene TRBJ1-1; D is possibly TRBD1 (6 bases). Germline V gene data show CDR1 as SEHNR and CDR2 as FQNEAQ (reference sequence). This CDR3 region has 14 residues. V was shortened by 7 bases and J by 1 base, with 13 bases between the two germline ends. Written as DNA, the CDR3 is TGTGCCAGCACCCCGGGACAAGCGAACACTGAAGCTTTCTTT. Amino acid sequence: CASTPGQANTEAFF. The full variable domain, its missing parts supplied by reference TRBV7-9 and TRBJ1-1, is DTGVSQNPRHKITKRGQNVTFRCDPISEHNRLYWYRQTLGQGPEFLTYFQNEAQLEKSRLLSDRFSAERPKGSFSTLEIQRTEQGDSAMYLCASTPGQANTEAFFGQGTRLTVV.

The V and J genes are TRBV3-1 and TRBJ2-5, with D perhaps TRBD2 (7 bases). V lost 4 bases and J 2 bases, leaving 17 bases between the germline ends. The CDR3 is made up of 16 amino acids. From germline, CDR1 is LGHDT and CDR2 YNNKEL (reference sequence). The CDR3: CASSPPGGGLQETQYF. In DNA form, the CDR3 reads TGTGCCAGCAGCCCCCCCGGCGGGGGCCTACAAGAGACCCAGTACTTC.

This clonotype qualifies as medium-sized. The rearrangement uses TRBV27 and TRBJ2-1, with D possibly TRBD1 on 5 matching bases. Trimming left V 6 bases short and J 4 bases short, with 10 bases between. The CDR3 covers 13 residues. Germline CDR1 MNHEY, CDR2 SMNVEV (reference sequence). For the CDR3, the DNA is TGTGCCAGCAGCTTAGCAGGGTACAATGAGCAGTTCTTC. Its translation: CASSLAGYNEQFF.

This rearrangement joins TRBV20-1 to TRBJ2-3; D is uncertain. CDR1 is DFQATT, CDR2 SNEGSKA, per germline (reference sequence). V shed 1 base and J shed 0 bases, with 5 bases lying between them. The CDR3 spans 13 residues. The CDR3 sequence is CSARVVSTDTQYF. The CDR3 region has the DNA TGCAGTGCTAGAGTAGTCAGCACAGATACGCAGTATTTT.

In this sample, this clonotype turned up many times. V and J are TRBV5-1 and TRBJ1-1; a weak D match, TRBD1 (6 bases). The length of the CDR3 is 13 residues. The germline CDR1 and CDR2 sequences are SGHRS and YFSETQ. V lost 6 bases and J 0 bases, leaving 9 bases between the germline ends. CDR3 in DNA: TGCGCCAGCACACAGGGCTTGAACACTGAAGCTTTCTTT. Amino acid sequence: CASTQGLNTEAFF.